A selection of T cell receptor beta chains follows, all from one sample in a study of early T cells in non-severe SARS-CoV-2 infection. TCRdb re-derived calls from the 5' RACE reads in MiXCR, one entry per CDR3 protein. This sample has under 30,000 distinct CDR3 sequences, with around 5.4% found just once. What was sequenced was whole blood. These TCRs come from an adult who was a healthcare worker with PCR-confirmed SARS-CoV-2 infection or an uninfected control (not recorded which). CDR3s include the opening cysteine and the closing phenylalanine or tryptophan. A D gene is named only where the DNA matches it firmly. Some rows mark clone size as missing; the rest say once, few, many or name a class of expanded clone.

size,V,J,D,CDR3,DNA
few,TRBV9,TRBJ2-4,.,CASNQDGQKINIQYF,TGTGCCAGCAACCAAGACGGACAGAAGATAAACATTCAGTACTTC
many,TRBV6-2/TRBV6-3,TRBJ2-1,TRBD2,CASRALAGVNEQFF,TGTGCCAGCAGGGCTCTAGCGGGGGTCAATGAGCAGTTCTTC
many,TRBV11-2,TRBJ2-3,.,CASSRGPPRVDTQYF,TGTGCCAGCAGCCGCGGACCCCCACGTGTAGATACGCAGTATTTT
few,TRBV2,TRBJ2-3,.,CASSVEGAQYF,TGTGCCAGCAGTGTGGAGGGGGCCCAGTATTTT
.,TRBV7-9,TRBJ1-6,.,CASSLDETLALHF,TGTGCCAGCAGCCTAGACGAAACCCTGGCCCTCCACTTT
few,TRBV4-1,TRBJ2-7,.,CASSPWVDREQYF,TGCGCCAGCAGCCCATGGGTCGACCGGGAGCAGTACTTC
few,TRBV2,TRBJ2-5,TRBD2,CASIQTSRKETQYF,TGTGCCAGTATCCAGACTAGCCGGAAAGAGACCCAGTACTTC
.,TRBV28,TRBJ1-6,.,CASRPEKYNSPLHF,TGTGCCAGCAGACCGGAGAAATATAATTCACCCCTCCACTTT
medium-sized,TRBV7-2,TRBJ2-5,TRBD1,CASSLVGTGKQKREETQYF,TGTGCCAGCAGCTTAGTAGGGACAGGGAAGCAAAAGAGAGAAGAGACCCAGTACTTC
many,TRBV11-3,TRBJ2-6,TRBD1,CASSREGQGNSGANVLTF,TGTGCCAGCAGCCGTGAGGGACAGGGGAACTCTGGGGCCAACGTCCTGACTTTC
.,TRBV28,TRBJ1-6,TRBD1,CASTGQRNSPLHF,TGTGCCAGTACGGGACAGAGAAATTCACCCCTCCACTTT
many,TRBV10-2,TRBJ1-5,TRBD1,CASSESLGQGGVPQHF,TGCGCCAGCAGTGAGTCTCTGGGACAGGGAGGAGTGCCCCAGCATTTT
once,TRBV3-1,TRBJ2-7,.,CASSRDLRADSYEQYF,TGTGCCAGCAGCCGAGACCTCCGGGCGGACTCCTACGAGCAGTACTTC
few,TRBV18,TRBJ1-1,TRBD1,CASSRGTGVNTEAFF,TGTGCCAGCTCTCGGGGGACAGGGGTGAACACTGAAGCTTTCTTT
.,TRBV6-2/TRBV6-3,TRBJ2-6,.,CASSQAGRVGPGANVLTF,TGTGCCAGCAGTCAAGCCGGTAGGGTCGGCCCTGGGGCCAACGTCCTGACTTTC
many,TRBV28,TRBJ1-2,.,CASRGGVGTYGYTF,TGTGCCAGCAGGGGGGGAGTGGGTACCTATGGCTACACCTTC
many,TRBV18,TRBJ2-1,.,CASSPSGIGEQFF,TGTGCCAGCTCACCTAGTGGGATCGGCGAGCAGTTCTTC
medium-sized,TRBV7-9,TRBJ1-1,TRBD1,CASSLRGQMNTEAFF,TGTGCCAGCAGCTTAAGGGGGCAAATGAACACTGAAGCTTTCTTT
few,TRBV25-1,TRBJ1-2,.,CASSEPDRDYGYTF,TGTGCCAGCAGTGAACCAGACAGAGACTATGGCTACACCTTC
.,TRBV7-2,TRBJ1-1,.,CASSLVAGPNTEAFF,TGTGCCAGCAGCTTAGTAGCAGGGCCGAACACTGAAGCTTTCTTT
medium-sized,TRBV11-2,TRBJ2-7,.,CASSQGGTEQYF,TGTGCCAGCAGCCAGGGGGGGACCGAGCAGTACTTC
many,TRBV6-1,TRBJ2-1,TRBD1,CASSTLGQGANEQFF,TGTGCCAGCAGCACCCTAGGACAGGGGGCGAATGAGCAGTTCTTC
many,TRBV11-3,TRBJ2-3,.,CASSHRDGGTDTQYF,TGTGCCAGCAGCCACCGGGACGGAGGCACAGATACGCAGTATTTT
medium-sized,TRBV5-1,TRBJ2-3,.,CASSLGLSTDTQYF,TGCGCCAGCAGCTTGGGCCTCAGCACAGATACGCAGTATTTT
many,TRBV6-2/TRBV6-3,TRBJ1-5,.,CASSPSWGPNWGEPQHF,TGTGCCAGCAGCCCCTCGTGGGGGCCGAATTGGGGAGAGCCCCAGCATTTT
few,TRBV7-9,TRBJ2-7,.,CASSLYTPMGAYEQYF,TGTGCCAGCAGCCTCTACACACCAATGGGCGCCTACGAGCAGTACTTC
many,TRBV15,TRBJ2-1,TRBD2,CATSRPSGGDIEQFF,TGTGCCACCAGCAGACCTAGCGGGGGGGACATCGAGCAGTTCTTC
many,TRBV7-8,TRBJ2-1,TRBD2,CASSLEAGTTYNEQFF,TGTGCCAGCAGCTTAGAAGCGGGAACAACCTACAATGAGCAGTTCTTC
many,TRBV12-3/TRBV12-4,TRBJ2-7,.,CASRGQGGRNEQYF,TGTGCCAGCAGAGGACAGGGCGGGAGAAACGAGCAGTACTTC
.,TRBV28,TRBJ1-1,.,CASSRQTEAFF,TGTGCCAGCAGCCGCCAGACTGAAGCTTTCTTT
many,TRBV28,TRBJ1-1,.,CATALGRGGNTEAFF,TGTGCCACCGCCCTAGGGAGGGGAGGAAACACTGAAGCTTTCTTT
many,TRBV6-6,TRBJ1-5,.,CASNHAQGSNQPQHF,TGTGCCAGCAACCACGCACAGGGAAGCAATCAGCCCCAGCATTTT
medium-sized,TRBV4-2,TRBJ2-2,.,CASSQISGTGELFF,TGTGCCAGCAGCCAAATTTCGGGCACCGGGGAGCTGTTTTTT
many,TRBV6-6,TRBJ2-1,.,CASSYRHNEQFF,TGTGCCAGCAGTTATAGGCACAATGAGCAGTTCTTC
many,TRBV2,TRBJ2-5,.,CASSEREPPQETQYF,TGTGCCAGCAGTGAAAGAGAACCGCCTCAAGAGACCCAGTACTTC
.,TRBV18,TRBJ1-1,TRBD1,CASSLGQGGTEAFF,TGTGCCAGCTCACTGGGACAGGGAGGGACTGAAGCTTTCTTT
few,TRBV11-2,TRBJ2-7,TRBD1,CASSSSTGFREQYF,TGTGCCAGCAGCTCCTCGACAGGGTTTAGGGAGCAGTACTTC
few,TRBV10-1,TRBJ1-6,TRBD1,CASRAGGNSPLHF,TGCGCCAGCAGGGCAGGGGGCAATTCACCCCTCCACTTT
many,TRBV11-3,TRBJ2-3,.,CASSSMSTDTQYF,TGTGCCAGCAGCTCCATGAGCACAGATACGCAGTATTTT
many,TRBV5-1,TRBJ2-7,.,CASSLYGEETYEQYF,TGCGCCAGCAGCTTGTATGGTGAGGAAACCTACGAGCAGTACTTC
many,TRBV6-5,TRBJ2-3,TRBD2,CASSYSSGGVTDTQYF,TGTGCCAGCAGTTACTCTAGCGGGGGGGTCACAGATACGCAGTATTTT
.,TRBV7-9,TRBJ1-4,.,CASSRPPDRGNEKLFF,TGTGCCAGCAGCCGACCTCCGGACCGTGGAAATGAAAAACTGTTTTTT
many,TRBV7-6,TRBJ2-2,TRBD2,CASSPGGRGGELFF,TGTGCCAGCAGCCCGGGAGGGCGTGGCGGGGAGCTGTTTTTT
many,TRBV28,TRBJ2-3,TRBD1,CASSFDRVRGTDTQYF,TGTGCCAGCAGTTTCGACAGGGTGCGGGGCACAGATACGCAGTATTTT
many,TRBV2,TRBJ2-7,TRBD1,CASSDGTGESEQYF,TGTGCCAGCAGTGACGGGACAGGGGAGAGCGAGCAGTACTTC
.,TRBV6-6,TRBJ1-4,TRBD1,CASSDNRPGGFNEKLFF,TGTGCCAGCAGCGACAACCGACCAGGGGGCTTTAATGAAAAACTGTTTTTT
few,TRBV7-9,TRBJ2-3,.,CASSLQSRPDTQYF,TGTGCCAGCAGCTTACAGTCGAGGCCAGATACGCAGTATTTT
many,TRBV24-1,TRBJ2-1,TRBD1,CATSDSQGQGTYNEQFF,TGTGCCACCAGTGACTCCCAGGGACAGGGGACCTACAATGAGCAGTTCTTC
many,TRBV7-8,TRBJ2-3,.,CASSSSTADTQYF,TGTGCCAGCAGCTCCTCAACGGCAGATACGCAGTATTTT
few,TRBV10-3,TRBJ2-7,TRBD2,CAISRSGTSSYEQYF,TGTGCCATCAGTAGGTCCGGGACTAGCTCTTACGAGCAGTACTTC
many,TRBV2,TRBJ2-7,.,CASSEEGPLYEQYF,TGTGCCAGCAGTGAAGAGGGGCCCCTGTACGAGCAGTACTTC
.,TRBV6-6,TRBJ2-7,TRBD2,CASSYSGLGYEQYF,TGTGCCAGCAGTTACTCGGGACTAGGTTACGAGCAGTACTTC
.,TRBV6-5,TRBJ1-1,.,CASSIQGVKTEAFF,TGTGCCAGCAGTATACAGGGAGTAAAAACTGAAGCTTTCTTT
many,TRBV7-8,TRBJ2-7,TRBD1,CASSLVEGTGKYF,TGTGCCAGCAGCTTAGTGGAAGGGACAGGGAAGTACTTC
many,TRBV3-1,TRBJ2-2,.,CASSRYTGELFF,TGTGCCAGCAGCCGATACACCGGGGAGCTGTTTTTT
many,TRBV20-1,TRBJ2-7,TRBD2,CSARGSGRSSYEQYF,TGCAGTGCTAGAGGAAGCGGGAGGAGCTCCTACGAGCAGTACTTC
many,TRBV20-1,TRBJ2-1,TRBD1,CSAPRDRAHNEQFF,TGCAGTGCTCCCCGGGACAGGGCCCACAATGAGCAGTTCTTC